Below, 2 T cell receptor beta chains from the same sample are listed, as sequenced in a study of PD-1 blockade in classical Hodgkin lymphoma (dated by TCRdb to between 2020 and 2021). The sample's time point label, decoded: cycle 2 day 1 (C2D1) of nivolumab. All trial patients had relapsed after autologous stem cell transplantation, with cohorts A, B and C differing in prior brentuximab vedotin exposure. Library preparation was by the immunoSEQ multiplex PCR assay. TCRdb took this table from immuneACCESS and kept in-frame rearrangements with V and J called. Such tables lack part of the clones; where checked against another copy, unresolved V genes explain under half of the gap, and the rest is unexplained. This sample holds 25,000 to 30,000 clones; 78% were observed only once. About a third of the sample comes from the top ten. The sequencing used peripheral blood mononuclear cells (PBMCs), collected before the second cycle of nivolumab. These receptors were taken from a human donor with classical Hodgkin lymphoma.

This clone was found once. The rearrangement links TRBV10-3 to TRBJ2-5, with TRBD1 identical over 7 bases. The J call could be wrong; TRBJ2-7 is a better fit for the DNA end. CDR1 ENHRY and CDR2 SYGVKD come from the germline V gene. This CDR3 is 13 amino acids long. The CDR3 loop reads CAISGQGAYEQYF. In DNA form, the CDR3 reads TGTGCCATCAGTGGCCAGGGGGCCTACGAGCAGTACTTC.

The V and J genes are TRBV18 and TRBJ1-4, with D possibly being TRBD1 (5 bases). The CDR3 length is 14 residues. The germline V gene has CDR1 KGHSH and CDR2 LQKENI. Trimming stripped 3 bases from V and 5 bases from J, with 10 bases between. The CDR3 reads CASSPTQGNEKLFF. The CDR3, as DNA: TGTGCCAGCTCACCCACTCAGGGAAATGAAAAACTGTTTTTT.